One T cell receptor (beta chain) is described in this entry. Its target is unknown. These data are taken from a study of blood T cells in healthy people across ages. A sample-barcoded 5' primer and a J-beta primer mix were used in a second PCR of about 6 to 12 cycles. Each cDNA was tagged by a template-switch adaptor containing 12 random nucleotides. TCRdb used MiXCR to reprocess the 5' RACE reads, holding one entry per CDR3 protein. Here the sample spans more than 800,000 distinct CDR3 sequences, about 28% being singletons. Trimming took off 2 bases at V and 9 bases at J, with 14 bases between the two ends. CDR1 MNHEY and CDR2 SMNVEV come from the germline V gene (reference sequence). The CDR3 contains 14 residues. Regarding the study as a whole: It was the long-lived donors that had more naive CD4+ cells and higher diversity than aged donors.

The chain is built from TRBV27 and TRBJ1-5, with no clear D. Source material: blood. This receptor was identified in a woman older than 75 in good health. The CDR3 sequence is CASSLRAPRWPQHF. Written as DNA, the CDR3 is TGTGCCAGCAGTTTACGGGCGCCCCGATGGCCCCAGCATTTT.